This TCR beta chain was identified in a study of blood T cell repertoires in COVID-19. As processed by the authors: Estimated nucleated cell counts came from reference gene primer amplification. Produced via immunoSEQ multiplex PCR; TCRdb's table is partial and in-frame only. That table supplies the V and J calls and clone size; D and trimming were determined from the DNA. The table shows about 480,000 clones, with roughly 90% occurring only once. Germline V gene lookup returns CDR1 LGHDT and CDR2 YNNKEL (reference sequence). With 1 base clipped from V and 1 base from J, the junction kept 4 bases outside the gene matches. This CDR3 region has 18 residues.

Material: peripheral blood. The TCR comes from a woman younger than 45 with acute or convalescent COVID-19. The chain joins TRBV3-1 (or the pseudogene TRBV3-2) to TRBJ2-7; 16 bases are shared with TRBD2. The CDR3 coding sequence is TGTGCCAGCAGCCAAGTGGGACTAGCGGGGGGGCGGTCCTACGAGCAGTACTTC. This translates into CASSQVGLAGGRSYEQYF.